The TCR beta chain under discussion was sequenced for a study of hypomethylating agent response in myelodysplastic syndrome. On the study more broadly: Hypomethylating treatment was azacitidine in most of the 11, decitabine in 3 of 11. The most frequent mutation was TET2, in about 45% of the 11 patients.

Method: immunoSEQ multiplex PCR; TCRdb's copy keeps in-frame clones and lacks some. Of approximately 6,800 clones listed, about 87% were seen once; the top ten hold 16%. This clone was observed once. Material: bone marrow, obtained before or after starting hypomethylating agent treatment for myelodysplastic syndrome (not recorded which). The receptor was isolated from a human donor with myelodysplastic syndrome.

CDR3 sequence (DNA): TGCGCCAGCAGCTCTACAGGATCCACTGAAGCTTTCTTT. Protein sequence: CASSSTGSTEAFF. The rearrangement links TRBV5-1 to TRBJ1-1; tentative D call: TRBD1 (5 bases). V lost 3 bases and J 4 bases, leaving 10 bases between the germline ends. Germline V gene sequence: CDR1 SGHRS, CDR2 YFSETQ. The CDR3 length is 13 residues. The variable domain in full, completed from reference TRBV5-1 and TRBJ1-1, reads KAGVTQTPRYLIKTRGQQVTLSCSPISGHRSVSWYQQTPGQGLQFLFEYFSETQRNKGNFPGRFSGRQFSNSRSEMNVSTLELGDSALYLCASSSTGSTEAFFGQGTRLTVV.